Presented here are 4 T cell receptor beta chains from one specimen sequenced in a study of T cells after yellow fever vaccination. TCRdb recomputed calls from the 5' RACE reads with MiXCR, one row per CDR3 protein. The sample yields around 60,000 distinct CDR3 sequences, around 6.2% seen once. The sequences come from PBMCs, either bulk or a sorted T-cell subset (CD4+, CD8+, memory, or dextramer-sorted; not recorded which), collected on the day of the yellow fever booster vaccination. The receptors here all came from a man younger than 35 who received the YFV17D yellow fever vaccine.

The rearrangement uses TRBV7-6 and TRBJ2-2; D is undetermined. The CDR3 runs 12 residues. Germline V lookup: CDR1 SGHVS, CDR2 FNYEAQ. V lost 3 bases, J lost 5 bases, and 4 bases lay in between. The chain's CDR3 is CASSLATGELFF. The DNA for the CDR3 is TGTGCCAGCAGCTTGGCTACCGGGGAGCTGTTTTTT.

The chain recombines TRBV12-3 or TRBV12-4 with TRBJ2-7; D might be TRBD1 (5 bases). There are 14 residues in the CDR3. Trimming shortened V by 7 bases and J by 2 bases, and 15 bases separated the two germline ends. CDR3 DNA: TGTGCCAGCACATGTAGAAGGGGCGCCTACGAGCAGTACTTC. It is translated as CASTCRRGAYEQYF.

This clonotype was seen only a few times. The CDR3 DNA follows: TGCAGTCTATCGACCCCCGGCACCTACGAGCAGTACTTC. It specifies CSLSTPGTYEQYF. The J gene is TRBJ2-7, the V gene TRBV20-1; D gene unclear. The CDR3 consists of 13 residues. Germline V gene sequence: CDR1 DFQATT, CDR2 SNEGSKA (reference sequence). V dropped 8 bases and J dropped 2 bases, with 16 bases sitting between them.

This clonotype has ten or more counts. The V gene is TRBV6-6, the J gene TRBJ2-6, with D maybe TRBD2 (7 bases). V gave up 6 bases and J gave up 2 bases, with 17 bases separating them. The CDR3 is 17 residues long. Germline V CDR1 and CDR2: MNHNY, SVGAGI (reference sequence). This CDR3 is CASSRRRGGTGANVLTF. The CDR3 bases are TGTGCCAGCAGCAGACGGAGGGGGGGCACTGGGGCCAACGTCCTGACTTTC.